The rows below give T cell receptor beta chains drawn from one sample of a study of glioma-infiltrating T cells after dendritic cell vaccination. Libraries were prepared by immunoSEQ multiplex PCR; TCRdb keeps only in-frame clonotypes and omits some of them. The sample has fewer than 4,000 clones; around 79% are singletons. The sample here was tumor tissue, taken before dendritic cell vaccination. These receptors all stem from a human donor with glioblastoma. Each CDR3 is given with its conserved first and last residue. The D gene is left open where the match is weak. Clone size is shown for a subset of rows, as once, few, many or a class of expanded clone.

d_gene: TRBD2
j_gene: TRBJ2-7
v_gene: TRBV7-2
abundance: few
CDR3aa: CASSATAGVYEQYF
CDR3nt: TGTGCCAGCAGCGCGACGGCGGGGGTCTACGAGCAGTACTTC

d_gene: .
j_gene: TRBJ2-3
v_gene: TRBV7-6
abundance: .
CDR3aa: CASSLGGHLTDTQYF
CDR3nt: TGTGCCAGCAGCTTAGGAGGGCATCTCACAGATACGCAGTATTTT

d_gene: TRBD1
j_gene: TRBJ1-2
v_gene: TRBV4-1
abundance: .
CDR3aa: CASSPQQGEIGGYTF
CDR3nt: TGCGCCAGCAGCCCACAACAGGGGGAAATCGGTGGCTACACCTTC

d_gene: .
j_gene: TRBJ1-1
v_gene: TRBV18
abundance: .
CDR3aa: CASSPWQVMNTEAFF
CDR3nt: TGTGCCAGCTCACCATGGCAGGTCATGAACACTGAAGCTTTCTTT

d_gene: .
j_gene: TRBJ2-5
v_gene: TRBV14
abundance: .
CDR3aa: CASSRSNQETQYF
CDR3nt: TGTGCCAGCAGTCGGAGTAACCAAGAGACCCAGTACTTC

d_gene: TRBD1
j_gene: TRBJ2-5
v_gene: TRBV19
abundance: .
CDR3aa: CASSPLRTGGRETQYF
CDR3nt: TGTGCCAGTAGCCCCTTGCGGACAGGGGGTAGAGAGACCCAGTACTTC

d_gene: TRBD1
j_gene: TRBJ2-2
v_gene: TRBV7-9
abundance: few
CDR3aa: CASSLQTGVTGELFF
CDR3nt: TGTGCCAGCAGCTTACAGACAGGGGTCACCGGGGAGCTGTTTTTT

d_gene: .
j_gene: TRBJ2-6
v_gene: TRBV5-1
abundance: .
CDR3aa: CASSLDSSSGANVLTF
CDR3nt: TGCGCCAGCAGCTTGGACAGCAGCTCTGGGGCCAACGTCCTGACTTTC

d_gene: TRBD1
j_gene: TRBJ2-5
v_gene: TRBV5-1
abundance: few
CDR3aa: CASSPWDRPQETQYF
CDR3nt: TGCGCCAGCAGCCCCTGGGACAGACCACAAGAGACCCAGTACTTC

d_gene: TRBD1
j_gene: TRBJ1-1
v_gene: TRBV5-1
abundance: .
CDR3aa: CASSLDPGGFTEAFF
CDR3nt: TGCGCCAGCAGCTTGGACCCAGGGGGCTTCACTGAAGCTTTCTTT

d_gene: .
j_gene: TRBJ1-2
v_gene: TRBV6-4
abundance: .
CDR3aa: CASSPGGNYGYTF
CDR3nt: TGTGCCAGCAGTCCGGGCGGGAACTATGGCTACACCTTC

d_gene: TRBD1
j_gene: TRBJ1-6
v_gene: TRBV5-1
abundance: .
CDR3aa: CASSLKTGDDLNSPLHF
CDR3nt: TGCGCCAGCAGCTTAAAGACAGGGGACGACTTAAATTCACCCCTCCACTTT

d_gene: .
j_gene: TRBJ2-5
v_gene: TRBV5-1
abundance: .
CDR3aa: CASSLESVNQETQYF
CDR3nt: TGCGCCAGCAGCTTGGAATCGGTAAACCAAGAGACCCAGTACTTC

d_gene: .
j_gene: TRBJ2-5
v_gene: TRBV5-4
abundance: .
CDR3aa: CASSSAAGRRETQYF
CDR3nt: TGTGCCAGCAGCTCTGCGGCGGGGCGGAGGGAGACCCAGTACTTC

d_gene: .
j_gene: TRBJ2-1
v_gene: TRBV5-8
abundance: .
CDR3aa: CASSLSQESNEQFF
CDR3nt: TGTGCCAGCAGCTTGTCACAGGAGAGCAATGAGCAGTTCTTC

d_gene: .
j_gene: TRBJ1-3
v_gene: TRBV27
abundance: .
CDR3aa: CASSPAWAGGNTIYF
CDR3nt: TGTGCCAGCAGCCCGGCCTGGGCAGGTGGAAACACCATATATTTT

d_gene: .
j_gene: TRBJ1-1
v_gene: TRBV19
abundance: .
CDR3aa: CASSIGTGFLPNTEAFF
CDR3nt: TGTGCCAGTAGTATAGGAACAGGTTTCTTACCTAACACTGAAGCTTTCTTT

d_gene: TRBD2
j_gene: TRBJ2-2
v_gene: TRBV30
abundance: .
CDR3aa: CAWSKRGADGELFF
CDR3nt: TGTGCCTGGAGTAAGCGGGGGGCGGACGGGGAGCTGTTTTTT

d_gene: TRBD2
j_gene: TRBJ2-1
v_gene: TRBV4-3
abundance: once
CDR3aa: CASSQDASGGYNEQFF
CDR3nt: TGCGCCAGCAGCCAAGATGCTAGCGGGGGTTACAATGAGCAGTTCTTC

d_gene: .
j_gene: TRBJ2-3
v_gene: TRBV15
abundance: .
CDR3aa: CATSRGGDADTQYF
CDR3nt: TGTGCCACCAGTAGGGGGGGCGACGCAGATACGCAGTATTTT

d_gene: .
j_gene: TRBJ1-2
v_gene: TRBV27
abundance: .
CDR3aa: CASSGGAATNYGYTF
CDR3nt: TGTGCCAGCTCCGGGGGGGCAGCAACTAACTATGGCTACACCTTC

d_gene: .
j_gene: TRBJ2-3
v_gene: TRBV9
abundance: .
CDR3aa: CASSVEASRTHTQYF
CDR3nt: TGTGCCAGCAGCGTAGAGGCTAGCAGGACGCATACGCAGTATTTT

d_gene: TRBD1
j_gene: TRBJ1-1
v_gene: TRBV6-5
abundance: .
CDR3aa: CASSRQGMSEAFF
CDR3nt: TGTGCCAGCAGTAGACAGGGGATGTCTGAAGCTTTCTTT

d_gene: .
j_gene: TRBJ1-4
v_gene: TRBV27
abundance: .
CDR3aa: CASSLSAGWSEKLFF
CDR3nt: TGTGCCAGCAGTTTGTCGGCAGGGTGGAGTGAAAAACTGTTTTTT

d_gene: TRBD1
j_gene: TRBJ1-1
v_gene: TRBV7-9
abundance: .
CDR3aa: CASSLTRGYAFF
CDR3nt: TGTGCCAGCAGCTTAACCAGGGGGTATGCTTTCTTT

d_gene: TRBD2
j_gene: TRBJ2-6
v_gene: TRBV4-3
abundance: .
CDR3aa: CASSQDAQRGSYGANVLTF
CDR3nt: TGCGCCAGCAGCCAAGATGCCCAGCGGGGGTCTTATGGGGCCAACGTCCTGACTTTC

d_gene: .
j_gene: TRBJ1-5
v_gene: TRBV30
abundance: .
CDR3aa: CAWSGQARQPQHF
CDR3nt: TGTGCCTGGAGTGGACAGGCCCGTCAGCCCCAGCATTTT

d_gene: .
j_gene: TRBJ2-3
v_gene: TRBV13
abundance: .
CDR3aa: CASSSSGTVTDTQYF
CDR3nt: TGTGCCAGCAGCTCCTCAGGGACTGTCACAGATACGCAGTATTTT

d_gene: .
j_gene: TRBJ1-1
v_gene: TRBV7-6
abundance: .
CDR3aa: CASPRRAARLTEAFF
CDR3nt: TGTGCCAGCCCAAGGAGGGCGGCCCGACTCACTGAAGCTTTCTTT

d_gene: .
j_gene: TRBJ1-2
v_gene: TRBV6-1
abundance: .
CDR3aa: CASSSQGYGYTF
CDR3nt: TGTGCCAGCAGTTCCCAGGGTTACGGCTACACCTTC

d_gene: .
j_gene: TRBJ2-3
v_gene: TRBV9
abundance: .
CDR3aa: CASTLQGFSTDTQYF
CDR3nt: TGTGCCAGCACCCTACAGGGTTTTAGCACAGATACGCAGTATTTT